This T cell receptor (beta chain) derives from a study of T cell responses to AZD1222 COVID-19 vaccine. As to this clone: Its antigen is still unknown.

Using immunoSEQ multiplex PCR, the repertoire was profiled, and TCRdb retains in-frame clones only, with some absent. Among roughly 120,000 clones listed, around 82% were seen once. Findings and caveats of the study: Most donors were white British, females outnumbered males, and clonal diversity was possibly underestimated. No repertoire was sampled before or during the peak T cell response, only after it. There were vaccine-associated CD4 TCRs across spike, dominant at 160-218 and 743-854.

The material was peripheral blood, obtained on day 0 of AZD1222 vaccination. This TCR was recovered from an adult in good health.

CDR3: CAIDSTYGYTF. CDR3 coding DNA: TGTGCCATCGACAGTACCTATGGCTACACCTTC. The rearrangement links TRBV10-3 to TRBJ1-2; a possible D gene is TRBD1 (5 bases). The CDR3 length is 11 residues. V was shortened by 8 bases and J by 4 bases, with 8 bases between the two germline ends. The V gene's germline CDR1 is ENHRY and CDR2 SYGVKD.